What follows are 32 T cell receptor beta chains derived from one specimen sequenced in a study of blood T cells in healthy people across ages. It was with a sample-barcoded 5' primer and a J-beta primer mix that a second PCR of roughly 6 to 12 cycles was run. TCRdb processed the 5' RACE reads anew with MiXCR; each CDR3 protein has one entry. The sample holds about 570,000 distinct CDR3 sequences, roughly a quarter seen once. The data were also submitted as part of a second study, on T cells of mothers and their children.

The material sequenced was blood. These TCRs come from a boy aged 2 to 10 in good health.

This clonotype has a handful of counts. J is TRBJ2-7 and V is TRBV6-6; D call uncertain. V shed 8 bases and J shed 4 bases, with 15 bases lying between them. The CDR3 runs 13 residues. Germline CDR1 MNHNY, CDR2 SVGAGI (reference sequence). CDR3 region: CASWMSARYEQYF. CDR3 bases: TGTGCCAGCTGGATGTCCGCCCGATACGAGCAGTACTTC.

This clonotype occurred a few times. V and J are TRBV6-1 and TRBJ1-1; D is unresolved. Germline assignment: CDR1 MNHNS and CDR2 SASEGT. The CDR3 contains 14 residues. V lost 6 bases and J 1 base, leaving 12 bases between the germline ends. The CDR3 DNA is TGTGCCAGCAGGCTCTCAGGAGGGAACACTGAAGCTTTCTTT. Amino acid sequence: CASRLSGGNTEAFF.

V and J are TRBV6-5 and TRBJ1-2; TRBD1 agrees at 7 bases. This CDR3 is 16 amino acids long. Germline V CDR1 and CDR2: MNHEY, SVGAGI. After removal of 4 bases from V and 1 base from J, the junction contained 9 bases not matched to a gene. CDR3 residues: CASSFAGTAHNYGYTF. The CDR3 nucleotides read TGTGCCAGCAGTTTCGCCGGGACAGCCCATAACTATGGCTACACCTTC.

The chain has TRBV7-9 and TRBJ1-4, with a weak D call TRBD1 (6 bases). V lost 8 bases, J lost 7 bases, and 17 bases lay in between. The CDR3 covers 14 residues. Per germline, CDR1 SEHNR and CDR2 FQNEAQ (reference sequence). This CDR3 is CASARTGFGEKLFF. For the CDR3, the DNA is TGTGCCAGCGCCCGAACAGGGTTCGGTGAAAAACTGTTTTTT.

CDR3 bases: TGCGCCAGCAGCCAAGGACTAGCGGGAAACACCGGGGAGCTGTTTTTT. It translates to CASSQGLAGNTGELFF. This chain uses TRBV4-3 with TRBJ2-2, with 11 positions matching TRBD2. CDR1 LGHNA and CDR2 YSLEER come from the germline V gene. CDR3 length: 16 residues. V shed 1 base and J 2 bases; nucleotides not matched to a gene: 0.

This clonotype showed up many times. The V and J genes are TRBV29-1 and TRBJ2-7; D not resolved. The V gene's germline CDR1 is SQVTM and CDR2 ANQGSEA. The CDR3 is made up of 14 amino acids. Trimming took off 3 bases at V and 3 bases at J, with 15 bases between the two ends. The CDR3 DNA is TGCAGCGTTGATCGACCAACCGCAGACTACGAGCAGTACTTC. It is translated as CSVDRPTADYEQYF.

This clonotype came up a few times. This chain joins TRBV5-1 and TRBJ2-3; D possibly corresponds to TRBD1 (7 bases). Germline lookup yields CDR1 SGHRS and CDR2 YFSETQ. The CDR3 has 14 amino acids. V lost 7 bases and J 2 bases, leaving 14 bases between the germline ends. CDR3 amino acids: CASVDRDSTDTQYF. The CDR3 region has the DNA TGCGCCAGCGTCGACAGGGACTCCACAGATACGCAGTATTTT.

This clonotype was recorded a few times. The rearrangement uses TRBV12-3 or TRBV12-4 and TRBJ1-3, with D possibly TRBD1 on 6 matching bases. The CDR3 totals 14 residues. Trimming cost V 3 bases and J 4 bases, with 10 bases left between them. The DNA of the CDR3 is TGTGCCAGCAGTTTTGGGGGGCCCGGAAACACCATATATTTT. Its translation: CASSFGGPGNTIYF.

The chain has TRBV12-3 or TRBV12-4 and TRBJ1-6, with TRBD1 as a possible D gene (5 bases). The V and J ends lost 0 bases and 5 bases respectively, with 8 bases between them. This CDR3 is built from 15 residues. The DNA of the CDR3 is TGTGCCAGCAGTTTAGCGCACAGGAATAATTCACCCCTCCACTTT. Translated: CASSLAHRNNSPLHF.

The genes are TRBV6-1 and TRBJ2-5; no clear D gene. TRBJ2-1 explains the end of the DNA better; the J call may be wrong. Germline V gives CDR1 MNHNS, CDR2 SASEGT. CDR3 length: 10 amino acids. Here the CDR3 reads CASWVYEQFF. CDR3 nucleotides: TGTGCCAGCTGGGTTTATGAGCAGTTCTTC.

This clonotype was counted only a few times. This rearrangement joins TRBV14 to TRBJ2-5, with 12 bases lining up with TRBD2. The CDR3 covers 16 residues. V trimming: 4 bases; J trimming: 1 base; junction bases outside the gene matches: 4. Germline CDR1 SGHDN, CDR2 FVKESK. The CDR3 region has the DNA TGTGCCAGCAGCCGGAAGACTAGCGGGAGCCAAGAGACCCAGTACTTC. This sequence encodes CASSRKTSGSQETQYF. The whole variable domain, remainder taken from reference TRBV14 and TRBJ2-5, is EAGVTQFPSHSVIEKGQTVTLRCDPISGHDNLYWYRRVMGKEIKFLLHFVKESKQDESGMPNNRFLAERTGGTYSTLKVQPAELEDSGVYFCASSRKTSGSQETQYFGPGTRLLVL.

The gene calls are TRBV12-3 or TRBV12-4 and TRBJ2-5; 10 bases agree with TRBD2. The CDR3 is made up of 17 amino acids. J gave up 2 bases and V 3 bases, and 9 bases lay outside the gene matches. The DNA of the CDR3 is TGTGCCAGCAGTTTGTCTGCCTGGACTAGCGGACAAGAGACCCAGTACTTC. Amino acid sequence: CASSLSAWTSGQETQYF.

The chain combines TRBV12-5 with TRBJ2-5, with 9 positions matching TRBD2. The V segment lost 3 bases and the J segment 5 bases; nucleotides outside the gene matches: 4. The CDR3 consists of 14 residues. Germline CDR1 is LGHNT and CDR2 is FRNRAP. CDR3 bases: TGTGCTAGTGGTTTCGGGACTAGCCGGGAGACCCAGTACTTC. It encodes CASGFGTSRETQYF. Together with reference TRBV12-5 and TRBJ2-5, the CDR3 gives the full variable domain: DARVTQTPRHKVTEMGQEVTMRCQPILGHNTVFWYRQTMMQGLELLAYFRNRAPLDDSGMPKDRFSAEMPDATLATLKIQPSEPRDSAVYFCASGFGTSRETQYFGPGTRLLVL.

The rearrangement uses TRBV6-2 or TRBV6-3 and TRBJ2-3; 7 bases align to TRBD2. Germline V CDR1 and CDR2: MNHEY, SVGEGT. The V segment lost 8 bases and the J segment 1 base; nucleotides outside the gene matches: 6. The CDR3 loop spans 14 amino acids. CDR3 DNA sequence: TGTGCCAGCGTGGGAGGGAGGCGCACAGATACGCAGTATTTT. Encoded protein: CASVGGRRTDTQYF.

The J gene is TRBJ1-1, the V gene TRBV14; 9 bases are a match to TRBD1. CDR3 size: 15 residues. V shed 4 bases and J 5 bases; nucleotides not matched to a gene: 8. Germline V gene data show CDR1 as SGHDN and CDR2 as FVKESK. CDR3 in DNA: TGTGCCAGCAGCCCACACACAGGGGGCTGGACTGAAGCTTTCTTT. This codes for CASSPHTGGWTEAFF.

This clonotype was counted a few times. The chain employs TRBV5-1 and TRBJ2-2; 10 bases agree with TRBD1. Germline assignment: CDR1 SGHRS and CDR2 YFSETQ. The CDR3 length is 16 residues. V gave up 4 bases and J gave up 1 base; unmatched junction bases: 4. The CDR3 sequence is CASSDRDRGNTGELFF. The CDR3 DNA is TGCGCCAGCAGCGACAGGGACAGGGGGAACACCGGGGAGCTGTTTTTT.

The CDR3 here is CSGSPGGEWNQPQHF. In DNA, the CDR3 is TGCAGTGGTAGCCCAGGGGGCGAGTGGAATCAGCCCCAGCATTTT. J is TRBJ1-5 and V is TRBV20-1, with 8 bases that match TRBD1. CDR1 and CDR2 (germline): DFQATT, SNEGSKA (reference sequence). V dropped 7 bases and J dropped 4; count of bases not matched to a gene: 12. The CDR3 extends over 15 amino acids.

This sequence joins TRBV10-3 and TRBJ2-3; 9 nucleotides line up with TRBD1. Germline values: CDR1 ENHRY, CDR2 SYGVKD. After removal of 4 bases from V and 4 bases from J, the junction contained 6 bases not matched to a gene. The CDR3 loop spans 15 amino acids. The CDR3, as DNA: TGTGCCATCAGTGCAAACAGGGGGCAGGCAGATACGCAGTATTTT. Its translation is CAISANRGQADTQYF.

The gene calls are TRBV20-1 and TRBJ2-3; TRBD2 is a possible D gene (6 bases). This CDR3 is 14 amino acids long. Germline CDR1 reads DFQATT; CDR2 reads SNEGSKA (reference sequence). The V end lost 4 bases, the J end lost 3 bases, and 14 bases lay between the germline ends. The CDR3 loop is CSATPSGRTDTQYF. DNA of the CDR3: TGCAGTGCTACTCCCAGCGGGCGAACAGATACGCAGTATTTT.

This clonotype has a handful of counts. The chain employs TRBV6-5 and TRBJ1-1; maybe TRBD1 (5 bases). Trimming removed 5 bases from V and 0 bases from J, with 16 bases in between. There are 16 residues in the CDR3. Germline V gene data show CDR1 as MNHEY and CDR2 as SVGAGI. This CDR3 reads CASSGQGPAMNTEAFF. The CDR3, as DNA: TGTGCCAGCAGTGGTCAGGGTCCTGCTATGAACACTGAAGCTTTCTTT.

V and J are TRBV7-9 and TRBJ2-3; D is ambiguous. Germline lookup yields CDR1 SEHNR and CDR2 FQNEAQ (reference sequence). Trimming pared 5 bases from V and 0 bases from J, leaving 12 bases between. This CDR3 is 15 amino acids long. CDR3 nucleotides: TGTGCCAGCAGCGCCTCCAGCCAGAGCACAGATACGCAGTATTTT. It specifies CASSASSQSTDTQYF. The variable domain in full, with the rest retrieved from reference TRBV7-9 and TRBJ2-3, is DTGVSQNPRHKITKRGQNVTFRCDPISEHNRLYWYRQTLGQGPEFLTYFQNEAQLEKSRLLSDRFSAERPKGSFSTLEIQRTEQGDSAMYLCASSASSQSTDTQYFGPGTRLTVL.

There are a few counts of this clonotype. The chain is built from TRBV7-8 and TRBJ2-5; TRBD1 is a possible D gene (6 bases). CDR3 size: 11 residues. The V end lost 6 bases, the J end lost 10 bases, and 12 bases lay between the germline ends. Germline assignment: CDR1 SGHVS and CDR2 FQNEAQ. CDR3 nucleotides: TGTGCCAGCAGGCGGACAGTCGACCAGTACTTC. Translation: CASRRTVDQYF.

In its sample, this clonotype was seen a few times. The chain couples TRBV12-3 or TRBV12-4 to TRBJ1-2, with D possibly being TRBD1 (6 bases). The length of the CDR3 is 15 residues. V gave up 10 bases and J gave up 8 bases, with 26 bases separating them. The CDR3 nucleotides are TGTGCCATCGGGAAACAGGGCTTCAACATGCGGGGCTACACCTTC. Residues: CAIGKQGFNMRGYTF.

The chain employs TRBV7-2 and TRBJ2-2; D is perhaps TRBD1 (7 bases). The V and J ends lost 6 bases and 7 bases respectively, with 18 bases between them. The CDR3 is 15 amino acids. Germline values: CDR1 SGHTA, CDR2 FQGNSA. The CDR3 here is CASRTGGTAHGELFF. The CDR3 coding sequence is TGTGCCAGCAGGACTGGCGGGACAGCGCACGGGGAGCTGTTTTTT.

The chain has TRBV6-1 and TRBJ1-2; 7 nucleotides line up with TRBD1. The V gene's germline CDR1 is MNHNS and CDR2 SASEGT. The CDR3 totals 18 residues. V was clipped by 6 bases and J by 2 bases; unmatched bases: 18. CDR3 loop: CASRGFDRVRGFNYGYTF. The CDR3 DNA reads TGTGCCAGCAGAGGATTTGACAGGGTGCGGGGATTCAACTATGGCTACACCTTC.

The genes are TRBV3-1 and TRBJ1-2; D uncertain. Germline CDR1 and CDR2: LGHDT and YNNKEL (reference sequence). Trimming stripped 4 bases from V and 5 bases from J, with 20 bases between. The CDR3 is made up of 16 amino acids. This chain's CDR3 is CASSPESLPRGYGYTF. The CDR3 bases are TGTGCCAGCAGCCCGGAGTCGTTACCCAGAGGGTATGGCTACACCTTC.

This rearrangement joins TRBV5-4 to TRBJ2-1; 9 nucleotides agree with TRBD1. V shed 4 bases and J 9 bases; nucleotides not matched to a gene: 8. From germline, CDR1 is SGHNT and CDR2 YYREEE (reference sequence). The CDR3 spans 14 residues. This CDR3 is CASSPGTGPTEQFF. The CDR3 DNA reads TGTGCCAGCAGCCCCGGGACAGGGCCCACTGAGCAGTTCTTC. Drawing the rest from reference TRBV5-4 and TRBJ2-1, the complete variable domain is ETGVTQSPTHLIKTRGQQVTLRCSSQSGHNTVSWYQQALGQGPQFIFQYYREEENGRGNFPPRFSGLQFPNYSSELNVNALELDDSALYLCASSPGTGPTEQFFGPGTRLTVL.

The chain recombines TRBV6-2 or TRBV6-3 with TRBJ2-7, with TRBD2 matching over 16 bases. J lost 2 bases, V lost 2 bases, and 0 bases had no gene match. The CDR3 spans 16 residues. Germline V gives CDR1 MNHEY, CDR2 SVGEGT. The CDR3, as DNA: TGTGCCAGCAGTTACGGGACTAGCGGGAGGGCCTACGAGCAGTACTTC. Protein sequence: CASSYGTSGRAYEQYF.

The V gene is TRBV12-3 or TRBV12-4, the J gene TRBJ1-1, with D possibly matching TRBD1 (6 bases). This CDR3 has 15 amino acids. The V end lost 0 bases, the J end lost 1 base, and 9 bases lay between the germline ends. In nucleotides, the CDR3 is TGTGCCAGCAGTTTAGCTGGACAGAGGAACACTGAAGCTTTCTTT. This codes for CASSLAGQRNTEAFF.

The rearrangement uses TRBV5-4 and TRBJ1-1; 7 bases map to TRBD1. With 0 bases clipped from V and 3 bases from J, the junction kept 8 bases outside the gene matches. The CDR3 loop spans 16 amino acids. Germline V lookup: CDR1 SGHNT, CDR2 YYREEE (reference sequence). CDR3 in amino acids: CASSLGRQGADTEAFF. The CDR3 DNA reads TGTGCCAGCAGCTTGGGAAGACAGGGAGCGGACACTGAAGCTTTCTTT.

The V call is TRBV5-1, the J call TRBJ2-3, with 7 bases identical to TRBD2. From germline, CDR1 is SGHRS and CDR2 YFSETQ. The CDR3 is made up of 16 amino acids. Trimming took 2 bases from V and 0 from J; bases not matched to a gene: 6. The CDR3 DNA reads TGCGCCAGCAGCTTCGTGCTAGCGGCTAGCACAGATACGCAGTATTTT. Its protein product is CASSFVLAASTDTQYF.

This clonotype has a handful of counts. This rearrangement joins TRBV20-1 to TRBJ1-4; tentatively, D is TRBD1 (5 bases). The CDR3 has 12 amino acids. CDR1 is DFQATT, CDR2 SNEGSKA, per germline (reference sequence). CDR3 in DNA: TGCGGCTCCCGGGGCCCTAATGAAAAACTGTTTTTT. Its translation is CGSRGPNEKLFF.